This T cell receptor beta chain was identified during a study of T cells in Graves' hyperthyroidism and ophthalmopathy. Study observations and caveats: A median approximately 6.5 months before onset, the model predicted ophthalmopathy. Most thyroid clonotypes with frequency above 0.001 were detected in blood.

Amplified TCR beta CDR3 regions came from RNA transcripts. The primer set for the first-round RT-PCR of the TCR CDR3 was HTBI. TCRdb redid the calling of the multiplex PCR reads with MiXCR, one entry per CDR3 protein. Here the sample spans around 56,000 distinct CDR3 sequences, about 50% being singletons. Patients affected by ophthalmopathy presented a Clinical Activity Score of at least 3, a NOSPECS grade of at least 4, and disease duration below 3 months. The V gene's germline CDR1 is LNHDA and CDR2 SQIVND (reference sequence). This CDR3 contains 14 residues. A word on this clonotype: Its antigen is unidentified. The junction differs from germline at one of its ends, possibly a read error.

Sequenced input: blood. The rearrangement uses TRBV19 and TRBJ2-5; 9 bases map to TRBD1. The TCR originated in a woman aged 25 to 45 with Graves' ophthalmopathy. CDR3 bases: TGTGCCAGTGGTATGGGGGAGGGACAGGGTGCCCAGTACTTC. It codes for CASGMGEGQGAQYF.